The 23 T cell receptor beta chains presented below share a single source sample, sequenced in a study of blood T cell repertoires in COVID-19. Repertoires were generated with immunoSEQ multiplex PCR, while TCRdb's copy carries only in-frame clones and drops some. The sample includes 200,000 or so clones, roughly nine tenths of them seen just once. Sequencing input: PBMCs or T cells enriched from blood (not recorded which). The receptors originated from a middle-aged woman with acute COVID-19.

The chain has TRBV7-8 and TRBJ1-2, with D hard to call. Germline V gene data show CDR1 as SGHVS and CDR2 as FQNEAQ. CDR3 length: 16 residues. The V end lost 5 bases, the J end lost 1 base, and 17 bases lay between the germline ends. In DNA form, the CDR3 reads TGTGCCAGCAGCCCTGGCGGACTACTTCTTAACTATGGCTACACCTTC. This codes for CASSPGGLLLNYGYTF.

V and J are TRBV7-9 and TRBJ2-7; 7 bases match TRBD1. Germline assignment: CDR1 SEHNR and CDR2 FQNEAQ (reference sequence). CDR3 length: 17 residues. Trimming took 2 bases from V and 5 from J; bases not matched to a gene: 15. CDR3 protein: CASSLSATLGGRNEQYF. CDR3 nucleotides: TGTGCCAGCAGCTTAAGTGCCACGTTAGGGGGCCGGAACGAGCAGTACTTC.

This clone was observed once. The chain uses TRBV7-9 and TRBJ2-1; 9 nucleotides line up with TRBD1. The CDR3 runs 16 residues. J was trimmed by 6 bases and V by 2 bases; bases with no gene match: 8. Germline V gene sequence: CDR1 SEHNR, CDR2 FQNEAQ (reference sequence). CDR3 region: CASSLFRGQGRNEQFF. DNA of the CDR3: TGTGCCAGCAGCTTATTCCGGGGACAGGGACGCAATGAGCAGTTCTTC. The whole variable domain, remainder taken from reference TRBV7-9 and TRBJ2-1, is DTGVSQNPRHKITKRGQNVTFRCDPISEHNRLYWYRQTLGQGPEFLTYFQNEAQLEKSRLLSDRFSAERPKGSFSTLEIQRTEQGDSAMYLCASSLFRGQGRNEQFFGPGTRLTVL.

The chain combines TRBV29-1 with TRBJ2-7, with TRBD2 as a possible D gene (6 bases). Trimming took off 4 bases at V and 12 bases at J, with 31 bases between the two ends. The CDR3 is 16 residues long. CDR1 and CDR2 from the germline V gene are SQVTM and ANQGSEA. The CDR3 is CSVAGDDLEPKAPRYF. CDR3 DNA: TGCAGCGTTGCGGGGGATGATCTGGAGCCCAAAGCTCCGCGGTACTTC.

This clone has a single count. This chain links TRBV6-2 or TRBV6-3 with TRBJ2-3, with 9 positions matching TRBD2. There are 16 residues in the CDR3. Germline V gene data show CDR1 as MNHEY and CDR2 as SVGEGT. With 6 bases clipped from V and 6 bases from J, the junction kept 13 bases outside the gene matches. CDR3 in amino acids: CASRPLAGEGEDTQYF. The CDR3 bases are TGTGCCAGCAGACCTTTAGCGGGAGAGGGGGAGGATACGCAGTATTTT.

The chain carries TRBV5-1 and TRBJ2-7, with 7 bases aligning to TRBD2. V lost 0 bases to trimming and J lost 7 bases; unmatched junction nucleotides: 1. The germline V gene encodes CDR1 SGHRS and CDR2 YFSETQ. This CDR3 has 12 residues. CDR3 residues: CASSLGGGEQYF. Written as DNA, the CDR3 is TGCGCCAGCAGCTTGGGCGGGGGTGAGCAGTACTTC.

The rearrangement links TRBV4-1 to TRBJ2-2; perhaps TRBD2 as D (7 bases). Per the germline V gene, CDR1 is MGHRA and CDR2 is YSYEKL. The CDR3 runs to 16 residues. V shed 0 bases and J shed 8 bases, with 16 bases lying between them. CDR3 DNA: TGCGCCAGCAGCCAAGATACCGGGGGGCGGTTGGGGGAGCTGTTTTTT. Protein: CASSQDTGGRLGELFF.

This rearrangement joins TRBV3-1 (or the pseudogene TRBV3-2) to TRBJ1-3; 8 bases map to TRBD1. In germline, CDR1 is LGHDT, CDR2 YNNKEL (reference sequence). The CDR3 consists of 15 residues. With V trimmed by 0 bases and J by 4 bases, 2 bases remained unmatched. The CDR3 loop is CASSQDAGGGNTIYF. The CDR3 nucleotides are TGTGCCAGCAGCCAAGATGCAGGGGGCGGAAACACCATATATTTT.

The V gene is TRBV5-4, the J gene TRBJ1-1; D perhaps matches TRBD1 (5 bases). The CDR3 loop spans 14 amino acids. The germline CDR1 and CDR2 sequences are SGHNT and YYREEE (reference sequence). The germline V and J ends were trimmed by 1 base and 5 bases, with 12 bases remaining between them. CDR3: CASSLREGATEAFF. For the CDR3, the DNA is TGTGCCAGCAGCTTGAGGGAAGGGGCTACTGAAGCTTTCTTT.

The J gene is TRBJ1-5, the V gene TRBV19, with D perhaps matching TRBD1 (5 bases). The CDR3 loop spans 15 amino acids. V shed 4 bases and J shed 2 bases, with 12 bases lying between them. Germline values: CDR1 LNHDA, CDR2 SQIVND (reference sequence). CDR3 sequence: CASSRGRAGNQPQHF. The CDR3 bases are TGTGCCAGTAGTAGGGGCAGGGCGGGCAATCAGCCCCAGCATTTT.

V usage is TRBV7-2 and J usage is TRBJ1-2; no clear D. Germline CDR1 is SGHTA and CDR2 is FQGNSA. CDR3 size: 12 residues. V lost 5 bases and J lost 3, with 7 bases in between. CDR3 in DNA: TGTGCCAGCAGCGCAGGCGACTATGGCTACACCTTC. This translates into CASSAGDYGYTF.

The CDR3, as DNA: TGTGCCAGCTCACCCGGTAGCGGGCTCACAGATACGCAGTATTTT. It yields the protein CASSPGSGLTDTQYF. The V call is TRBV18, the J call TRBJ2-3; TRBD2 matches at 7 bases. The CDR3 has 15 residues. V was clipped by 3 bases and J by 2 bases; unmatched bases: 5. Germline CDR1 and CDR2: KGHSH and LQKENI.

The chain uses TRBV9 and TRBJ2-7; 7 nucleotides align to TRBD1. J gave up 3 bases and V 4 bases, and 4 bases lay outside the gene matches. The CDR3 is made up of 13 amino acids. Germline assignment: CDR1 SGDLS and CDR2 YYNGEE. CDR3 sequence reads: CASSPDRDYEQYF. DNA for the CDR3: TGTGCCAGCAGCCCCGACAGGGACTACGAGCAGTACTTC.

The V call is TRBV18, the J call TRBJ1-1, with TRBD1 matching 7 bases. V shed 4 bases and J 7 bases; nucleotides not matched to a gene: 9. The germline CDR1 and CDR2 sequences are KGHSH and LQKENI. This CDR3 spans 14 amino acids. CDR3 nucleotides: TGTGCCAGCTCACAGCCGGGACAGCGAGATGAAGCTTTCTTT. Translating it yields CASSQPGQRDEAFF.

The CDR3 nucleotides read TGTGCCAGCAAGAATGGTGCGGAGGGTGACAATCAGCCCCAGCATTTT. Translating gives CASKNGAEGDNQPQHF. The rearrangement uses TRBV7-9 and TRBJ1-5; D uncertain. Deletions cut 7 bases from V and 3 bases from J, with 19 bases between. This CDR3 is built from 16 residues. Germline V gene sequence: CDR1 SEHNR, CDR2 FQNEAQ (reference sequence).

This chain uses TRBV30 with TRBJ1-2; tentative D call: TRBD1 (5 bases). This CDR3 is built from 15 residues. Trimming removed 1 base at V and 0 bases at J, with 12 bases between. Germline V gene sequence: CDR1 GTSNPN, CDR2 SVGIG (reference sequence). The CDR3 DNA sequence: TGTGCCTGGAGTGCGCTTCTAGGGGCTAACTATGGCTACACCTTC. It translates to CAWSALLGANYGYTF.

The genes are TRBV19 and TRBJ2-3; no definite D call. Germline lookup yields CDR1 LNHDA and CDR2 SQIVND (reference sequence). The length of the CDR3 is 12 residues. V was trimmed by 7 bases and J by 5 bases, leaving 10 bases between them. CDR3 nucleotide sequence: TGTGCCAGTAATGGCGGCGGAGATACGCAGTATTTT. It translates to CASNGGGDTQYF. Full variable domain (rest looked up from reference TRBV19 and TRBJ2-3): DGGITQSPKYLFRKEGQNVTLSCEQNLNHDAMYWYRQDPGQGLRLIYYSQIVNDFQKGDIAEGYSVSREKKESFPLTVTSAQKNPTAFYLCASNGGGDTQYFGPGTRLTVL.

The chain couples TRBV6-5 to TRBJ1-2, with 9 bases identical to TRBD1. The CDR3 has 16 amino acids. The germline V gene has CDR1 MNHEY and CDR2 SVGAGI. The junction had 6 bases not matched to a gene; V was cut back by 3 bases and J by 1 base. The DNA of the CDR3 is TGTGCCAGCAGTTATCACGGACAGGGGAATAACTATGGCTACACCTTC. Its translation is CASSYHGQGNNYGYTF.

The J gene is TRBJ2-5, the V gene TRBV5-1; possible D gene TRBD2, 6 bases. Per germline, CDR1 SGHRS and CDR2 YFSETQ. CDR3 size: 14 residues. V was pared by 3 bases and J by 4 bases, with 13 bases between. DNA of the CDR3: TGCGCCAGCAGCTCGGTGGGGGGAAGAGAGACCCAGTACTTC. Residues: CASSSVGGRETQYF.

This clone was seen only once. The gene calls are TRBV6-2 or TRBV6-3 and TRBJ2-7; D is possibly TRBD1 (5 bases). The germline V gene encodes CDR1 MNHEY and CDR2 SVGEGT. The CDR3 has 13 amino acids. V gave up 0 bases and J gave up 7 bases, with 10 bases separating them. The CDR3 sequence is CASSYSETAEQYF. CDR3 DNA sequence: TGTGCCAGCAGTTACTCTGAGACAGCAGAGCAGTACTTC.

The rearrangement uses TRBV9 and TRBJ2-2, with 12 positions matching TRBD2. The length of the CDR3 is 17 residues. V shed 0 bases, J shed 7 bases, and the junction held 7 bases outside the gene matches. The germline gives CDR1 SGDLS, CDR2 YYNGEE. In DNA form, the CDR3 reads TGTGCCAGCAGCGTAGTAGCTAGCGGGGGGGCTCACGGGGAGCTGTTTTTT. It yields the protein CASSVVASGGAHGELFF.

This chain connects TRBV28 to TRBJ1-2; the match to TRBD1 covers 10 bases. The V gene end was trimmed by 6 bases and the J gene end by 2 bases; junction bases not matched to a gene: 6. Germline CDR1 and CDR2: MDHEN and SYDVKM. The CDR3 spans 15 residues. CDR3 sequence: CASSPMTGGNYGYTF. The DNA for the CDR3 is TGTGCCAGCAGCCCGATGACAGGGGGCAACTATGGCTACACCTTC.

This chain connects TRBV6-1 to TRBJ1-6; weak D call: TRBD1 (6 bases). The germline CDR1 and CDR2 sequences are MNHNS and SASEGT. With 3 bases removed from V and 14 bases from J, the gap between germline ends came to 17 bases. The CDR3 is 14 residues long. The CDR3 region is CASSEGTQIESLHF. For the CDR3, the DNA is TGTGCCAGCAGTGAGGGGACACAAATCGAATCCCTCCACTTT.